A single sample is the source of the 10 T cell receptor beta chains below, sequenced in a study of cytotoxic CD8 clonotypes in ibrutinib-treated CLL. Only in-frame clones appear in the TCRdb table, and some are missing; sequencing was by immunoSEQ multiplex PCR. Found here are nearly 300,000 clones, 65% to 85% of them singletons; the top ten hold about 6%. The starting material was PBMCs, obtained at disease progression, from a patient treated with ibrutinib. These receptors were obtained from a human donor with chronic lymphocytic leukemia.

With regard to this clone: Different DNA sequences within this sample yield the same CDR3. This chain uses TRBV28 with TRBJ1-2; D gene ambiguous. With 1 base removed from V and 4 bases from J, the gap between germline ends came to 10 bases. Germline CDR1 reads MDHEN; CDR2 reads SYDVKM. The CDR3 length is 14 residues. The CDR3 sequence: CASSLYRGPYGYTF. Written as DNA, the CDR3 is TGTGCCAGCAGTTTATATCGGGGTCCCTATGGCTACACCTTC.

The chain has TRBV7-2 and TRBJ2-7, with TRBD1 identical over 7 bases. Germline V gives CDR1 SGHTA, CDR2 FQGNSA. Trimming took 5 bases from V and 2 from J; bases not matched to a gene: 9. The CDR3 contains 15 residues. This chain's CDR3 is CASSPSGQETYEQYF. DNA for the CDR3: TGTGCCAGCAGCCCCTCCGGACAGGAGACCTACGAGCAGTACTTC. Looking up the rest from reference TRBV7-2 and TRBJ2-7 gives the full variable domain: GAGVSQSPSNKVTEKGKDVELRCDPISGHTALYWYRQSLGQGLEFLIYFQGNSAPDKSGLPSDRFSAERTGGSVSTLTIQRTQQEDSAVYLCASSPSGQETYEQYFGPGTRLTVT.

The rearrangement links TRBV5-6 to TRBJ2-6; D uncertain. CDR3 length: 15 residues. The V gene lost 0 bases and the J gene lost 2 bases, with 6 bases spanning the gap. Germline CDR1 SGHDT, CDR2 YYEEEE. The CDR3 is CASSLVWTGANVLTF. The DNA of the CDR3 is TGTGCCAGCAGCTTGGTGTGGACTGGGGCCAACGTCCTGACTTTC.

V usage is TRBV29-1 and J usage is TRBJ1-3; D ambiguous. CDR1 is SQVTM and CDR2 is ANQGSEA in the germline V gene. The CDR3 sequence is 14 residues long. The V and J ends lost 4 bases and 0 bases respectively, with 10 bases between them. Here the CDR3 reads CSVVAESSGNTIYF. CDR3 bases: TGCAGCGTTGTGGCCGAGAGCTCTGGAAACACCATATATTTT.

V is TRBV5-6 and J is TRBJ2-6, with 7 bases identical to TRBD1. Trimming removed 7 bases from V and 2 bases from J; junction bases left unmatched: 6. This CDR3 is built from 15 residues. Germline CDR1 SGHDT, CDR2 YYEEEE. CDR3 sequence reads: CASARGHTGANVLTF. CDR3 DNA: TGTGCCAGCGCAAGGGGGCACACTGGGGCCAACGTCCTGACTTTC.

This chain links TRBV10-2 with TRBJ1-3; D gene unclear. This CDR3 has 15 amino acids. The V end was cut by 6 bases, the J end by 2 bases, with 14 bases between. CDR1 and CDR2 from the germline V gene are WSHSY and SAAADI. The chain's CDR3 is CASSAITLAGNTIYF. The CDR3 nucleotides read TGCGCCAGCAGCGCGATTACATTGGCTGGAAACACCATATATTTT.

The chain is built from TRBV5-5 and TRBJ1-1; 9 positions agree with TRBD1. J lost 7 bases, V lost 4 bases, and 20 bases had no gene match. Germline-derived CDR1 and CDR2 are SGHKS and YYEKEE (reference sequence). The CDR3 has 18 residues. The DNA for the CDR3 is TGTGCCAGCAGCCATTGGACAGGGGCCGGGAATCGTGGGATTGAAGCTTTCTTT. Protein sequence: CASSHWTGAGNRGIEAFF.

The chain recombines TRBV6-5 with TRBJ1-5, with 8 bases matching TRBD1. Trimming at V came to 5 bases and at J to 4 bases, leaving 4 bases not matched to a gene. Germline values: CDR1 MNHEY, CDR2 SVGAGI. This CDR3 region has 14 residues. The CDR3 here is CASSRTGQNQPQHF. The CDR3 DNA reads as TGTGCCAGCAGTAGGACAGGGCAAAATCAGCCCCAGCATTTT.

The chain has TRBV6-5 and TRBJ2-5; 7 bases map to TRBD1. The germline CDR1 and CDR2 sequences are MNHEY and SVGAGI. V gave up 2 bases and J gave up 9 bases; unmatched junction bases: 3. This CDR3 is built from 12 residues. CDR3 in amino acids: CASSYGGQPQYF. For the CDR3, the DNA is TGTGCCAGCAGTTACGGGGGACAGCCCCAGTACTTC.

The CDR3 protein is CASSYGPYSNQPQHF. In DNA, the CDR3 is TGTGCCAGCAGTTATGGGCCGTATAGCAATCAGCCCCAGCATTTT. V usage is TRBV6-5 and J usage is TRBJ1-5; D call uncertain. This CDR3 is 15 amino acids long. Trimming pared 3 bases from V and 0 bases from J, leaving 9 bases between. Germline CDR1 MNHEY, CDR2 SVGAGI.